This entry lists 24 T cell receptor beta chains sequenced from one sample in a study of blood T cell repertoires in COVID-19. Assay used: immunoSEQ multiplex PCR; TCRdb lists only in-frame clones, some missing. The repertoire holds under 500,000 clones, with over 75% as singletons. Sequenced sample: PBMCs or T cells enriched from blood (not recorded which). The receptor set was obtained from a man under 40 who had recovered from COVID-19.

V usage is TRBV25-1 and J usage is TRBJ1-3, with D tentatively TRBD1 (6 bases). The CDR3 is 11 amino acids. Germline CDR1 reads MGHDK; CDR2 reads SYGVNS. V lost 10 bases and J 9 bases, leaving 13 bases between the germline ends. The CDR3 nucleotides read TGTGCCACTGTCCAAGGGGGCACCATATATTTT. Residues: CATVQGGTIYF.

This clone has only one observation. The genes are TRBV5-1 and TRBJ2-1; 7 positions agree with TRBD2. This CDR3 is 15 amino acids long. With V trimmed by 1 base and J by 8 bases, 9 bases remained unmatched. Looked up from germline, CDR1 is SGHRS and CDR2 is YFSETQ. For the CDR3, the DNA is TGCGCCAGCAGCTTGTCGGGGAGGGGTGACGATGAGCAGTTCTTC. This encodes CASSLSGRGDDEQFF.

The V gene is TRBV7-9, the J gene TRBJ2-1; D unclear. The CDR3 spans 15 residues. The V end lost 1 base, the J end lost 1 base, and 8 bases lay between the germline ends. Germline values: CDR1 SEHNR, CDR2 FQNEAQ (reference sequence). CDR3 amino acids: CASSLGWASYNEQFF. In DNA, the CDR3 is TGTGCCAGCAGCTTAGGCTGGGCGTCCTACAATGAGCAGTTCTTC.

CDR3 sequence: CASSRPGQGFDGGYTF. The CDR3 DNA sequence: TGCGCCAGCAGCCGCCCGGGACAGGGCTTTGATGGTGGCTACACCTTC. The V call is TRBV4-1, the J call TRBJ1-2, with 9 bases lining up with TRBD1. This CDR3 is built from 16 residues. Germline-derived CDR1 and CDR2 are MGHRA and YSYEKL. Trimming removed 4 bases from V and 7 bases from J; junction bases left unmatched: 13.

V and J are TRBV6-5 and TRBJ1-3; TRBD1 is a possible D gene (5 bases). Trimming cost V 5 bases and J 4 bases, with 9 bases left between them. CDR3 length equals 13 residues. Germline assignment: CDR1 MNHEY and CDR2 SVGAGI. The CDR3 nucleotides are TGTGCCAGCAGTAGGGGCCCAGGAAACACCATATATTTT. It is translated as CASSRGPGNTIYF.

V gene TRBV5-1 combines with J gene TRBJ2-2; D not certain. CDR1 and CDR2 (germline): SGHRS, YFSETQ. Trimming cost V 4 bases and J 0 bases, with 10 bases left between them. The CDR3 has 15 amino acids. The DNA of the CDR3 is TGCGCCAGCAGCCAAAACCTAGCGAACACCGGGGAGCTGTTTTTT. It specifies CASSQNLANTGELFF.

This clone showed up many times. The V and J genes are TRBV7-9 and TRBJ2-1, with 7 positions matching TRBD2. Trimming cost V 1 base and J 8 bases; bases outside gene matches: 8. This CDR3 comprises 15 residues. The V gene's germline CDR1 is SEHNR and CDR2 FQNEAQ (reference sequence). This CDR3 is CASSLGLAEYDEQFF. CDR3 in DNA: TGTGCCAGCAGCTTAGGGCTAGCGGAGTACGATGAGCAGTTCTTC.

V is TRBV30 and J is TRBJ2-2; 11 bases line up with TRBD2. V trimming: 5 bases; J trimming: 1 base; junction bases outside the gene matches: 0. The CDR3 has 14 residues. Germline CDR1 is GTSNPN and CDR2 is SVGIG (reference sequence). CDR3 nucleotides: TGTGCCTGGGGGACTAGCGGGAACACCGGGGAGCTGTTTTTT. As protein: CAWGTSGNTGELFF. Looking up the rest from reference TRBV30 and TRBJ2-2 gives the full variable domain: SQTIHQWPATLVQPVGSPLSLECTVEGTSNPNLYWYRQAAGRGLQLLFYSVGIGQISSEVPQNLSASRPQDRQFILSSKKLLLSDSGFYLCAWGTSGNTGELFFGEGSRLTVL.

The V gene is TRBV5-1, the J gene TRBJ2-1; 10 bases line up with TRBD2. The CDR3 runs to 16 residues. Germline V lookup: CDR1 SGHRS, CDR2 YFSETQ. The V segment lost 0 bases and the J segment 4 bases; nucleotides outside the gene matches: 4. The CDR3 sequence: CASSLVDSGRYNEQFF. The CDR3 nucleotides read TGCGCCAGCAGCTTGGTAGATAGCGGGAGGTACAATGAGCAGTTCTTC.

Turning to this clone: Within the sample, other DNA sequences also encode this same CDR3. This sequence joins TRBV2 and TRBJ2-3; TRBD2 matches 7 bases. Per the germline V gene, CDR1 is SNHLY and CDR2 is FYNNEI. With 6 bases clipped from V and 2 bases from J, the junction kept 5 bases outside the gene matches. The CDR3 totals 14 residues. The CDR3 loop reads CASSPSGPTDTQYF. CDR3 DNA sequence: TGTGCCAGCAGCCCTAGCGGACCCACAGATACGCAGTATTTT.

This chain links TRBV6-6 with TRBJ1-5, with 10 bases aligning to TRBD1. This CDR3 has 14 amino acids. The junction had 5 bases not matched to a gene; V was cut back by 6 bases and J by 6 bases. CDR1 is MNHNY and CDR2 is SVGAGI in the germline V gene (reference sequence). For the CDR3, the DNA is TGTGCCAGCAGGACGACAGGGGGCGGTCAGCCCCAGCATTTT. This encodes CASRTTGGGQPQHF.

The gene calls are TRBV7-8 and TRBJ1-5; possible D gene TRBD1, 5 bases. This CDR3 has 15 amino acids. CDR1 SGHVS and CDR2 FQNEAQ come from the germline V gene. V shed 5 bases and J shed 7 bases, with 18 bases lying between them. The CDR3 is CASSLGGVEGQPQHF. As DNA, the CDR3 is TGTGCCAGCAGCCTCGGGGGGGTGGAGGGACAGCCCCAGCATTTT.

The chain uses TRBV27 and TRBJ2-3, with a tentative D call TRBD2 (9 bases). Germline CDR1 MNHEY, CDR2 SMNVEV (reference sequence). Between the trimmed V and J ends, which lost 6 bases and 8 bases, there was a span of 27 bases. The CDR3 has 17 residues. The CDR3 loop is CASSSKQGGLAGATQYF. CDR3 bases: TGTGCCAGCAGCAGTAAACAGGGGGGGTTAGCGGGAGCTACGCAGTATTTT.

This clone was counted a few times. The same CDR3 also results from other DNA sequences found in this sample. The rearrangement links TRBV27 to TRBJ2-7; D unresolved. V dropped 6 bases and J dropped 1 base, with 7 bases sitting between them. This CDR3 comprises 12 residues. CDR1 and CDR2 from the germline V gene are MNHEY and SMNVEV (reference sequence). CDR3 loop: CASRGSSYEQYF. DNA for the CDR3: TGTGCCAGCAGGGGCAGTTCCTACGAGCAGTACTTC.

This chain uses TRBV3-1 (or the pseudogene TRBV3-2) with TRBJ2-7; D may be TRBD1 (6 bases). The germline V and J ends were trimmed by 4 bases and 0 bases, with 13 bases remaining between them. CDR1 is LGHDT, CDR2 YNNKEL, per germline (reference sequence). This CDR3 region has 15 residues. In DNA form, the CDR3 reads TGTGCCAGCAGCCTAGAACAGGGATTCTCCTACGAGCAGTACTTC. It yields the protein CASSLEQGFSYEQYF.

The V and J genes are TRBV30 and TRBJ1-5; D call uncertain. The CDR3 covers 16 residues. The V gene lost 0 bases and the J gene lost 0 bases, with 12 bases spanning the gap. Germline CDR1 and CDR2: GTSNPN and SVGIG (reference sequence). CDR3 in DNA: TGTGCCTGGAGTGTACGATGGGGAGATAGCAATCAGCCCCAGCATTTT. Translation gives CAWSVRWGDSNQPQHF.

This sequence joins TRBV13 and TRBJ2-7, with D possibly matching TRBD2 (6 bases). The V end lost 5 bases, the J end lost 0 bases, and 8 bases lay between the germline ends. The CDR3 extends over 13 amino acids. Looked up from germline, CDR1 is PRHDT and CDR2 is FYEKMQ (reference sequence). CDR3 amino acids: CASSPGSSYEQYF. DNA of the CDR3: TGTGCCAGCAGCCCCGGGAGCTCCTACGAGCAGTACTTC.

The chain employs TRBV6-5 and TRBJ1-2; unclear D gene. CDR1 is MNHEY, CDR2 SVGAGI, per germline. The CDR3 has 12 residues. V shed 5 bases and J shed 5 bases, with 9 bases lying between them. Here the CDR3 reads CASSPPEYGYTF. The CDR3 bases are TGTGCCAGCAGTCCACCCGAGTATGGCTACACCTTC.

The chain couples TRBV6-6 to TRBJ1-2; 9 nucleotides match TRBD1. The CDR3 sequence is 16 residues long. Germline lookup yields CDR1 MNHNY and CDR2 SVGAGI (reference sequence). V lost 3 bases, J lost 4 bases, and 9 bases stayed unmatched. This CDR3 reads CASSYGTGKKGYGYTF. CDR3 DNA sequence: TGTGCCAGCAGTTATGGGACAGGGAAAAAGGGCTATGGCTACACCTTC.

This clone was detected only once. This chain joins TRBV28 and TRBJ2-1, with D perhaps TRBD2 (5 bases). Per germline, CDR1 MDHEN and CDR2 SYDVKM. There are 14 residues in the CDR3. Trimming pared 10 bases from V and 6 bases from J, leaving 19 bases between. The CDR3 coding sequence is TGTGCCATCGCAGCGGAGCTTAACCTCAATGAGCAGTTCTTC. Its translation is CAIAAELNLNEQFF.

V gene TRBV11-2 combines with J gene TRBJ2-3; possible D gene TRBD2, 6 bases. The CDR3 has 12 residues. Between the trimmed V and J ends, which lost 1 base and 8 bases, there was a span of 7 bases. Per the germline V gene, CDR1 is SGHAT and CDR2 is FQNNGV. The CDR3 DNA follows: TGTGCCAGCAGCTTAGTCGGGGGTACGCAGTATTTT. As protein: CASSLVGGTQYF. Supplemented by reference TRBV11-2 and TRBJ2-3, the full variable domain reads EAGVAQSPRYKIIEKRQSVAFWCNPISGHATLYWYQQILGQGPKLLIQFQNNGVVDDSQLPKDRFSAERLKGVDSTLKIQPAKLEDSAVYLCASSLVGGTQYFGPGTRLTVL.

There are a few counts of this clone. In DNA, the CDR3 is TGTGCCAGCAGTTTAGGATCCGGCACGGGGCCCCAGCATTTT. Translated, it gives CASSLGSGTGPQHF. The rearrangement joins TRBV28 to TRBJ1-5; the D is unclear. This CDR3 has 14 residues. CDR1 and CDR2 (germline): MDHEN, SYDVKM. V lost 2 bases to trimming and J lost 9 bases, with 14 bases between them.

As DNA, the CDR3 is TGTGCCAGTAGTATAGGGGACAGGGAACCTGAAGCTTTCTTT. Amino acids: CASSIGDREPEAFF. This chain joins TRBV19 and TRBJ1-1, with TRBD1 matching 9 bases. CDR1 and CDR2 (germline): LNHDA, SQIVND (reference sequence). The V gene end was trimmed by 1 base and the J gene end by 6 bases; junction bases not matched to a gene: 3. The CDR3 sequence is 14 residues long.

This chain uses TRBV7-9 with TRBJ2-1; D is perhaps TRBD1 (5 bases). The germline V gene encodes CDR1 SEHNR and CDR2 FQNEAQ (reference sequence). The CDR3 is 15 amino acids. Between the trimmed V and J ends, which lost 1 base and 7 bases, there was a span of 14 bases. CDR3 amino acids: CASSLGSLGRNEQFF. In DNA form, the CDR3 reads TGTGCCAGCAGCTTAGGTAGTCTGGGGCGGAATGAGCAGTTCTTC.